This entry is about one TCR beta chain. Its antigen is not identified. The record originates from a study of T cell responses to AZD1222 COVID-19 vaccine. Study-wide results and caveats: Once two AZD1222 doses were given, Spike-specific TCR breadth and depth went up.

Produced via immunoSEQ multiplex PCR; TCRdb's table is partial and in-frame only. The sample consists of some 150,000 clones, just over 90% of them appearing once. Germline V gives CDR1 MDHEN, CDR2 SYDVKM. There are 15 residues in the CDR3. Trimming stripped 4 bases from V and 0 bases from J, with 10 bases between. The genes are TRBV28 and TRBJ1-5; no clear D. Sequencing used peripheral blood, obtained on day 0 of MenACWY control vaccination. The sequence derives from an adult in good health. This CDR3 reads CASSSLRDSNQPQHF. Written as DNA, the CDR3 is TGTGCCAGCAGTTCCCTAAGGGATAGCAATCAGCCCCAGCATTTT.